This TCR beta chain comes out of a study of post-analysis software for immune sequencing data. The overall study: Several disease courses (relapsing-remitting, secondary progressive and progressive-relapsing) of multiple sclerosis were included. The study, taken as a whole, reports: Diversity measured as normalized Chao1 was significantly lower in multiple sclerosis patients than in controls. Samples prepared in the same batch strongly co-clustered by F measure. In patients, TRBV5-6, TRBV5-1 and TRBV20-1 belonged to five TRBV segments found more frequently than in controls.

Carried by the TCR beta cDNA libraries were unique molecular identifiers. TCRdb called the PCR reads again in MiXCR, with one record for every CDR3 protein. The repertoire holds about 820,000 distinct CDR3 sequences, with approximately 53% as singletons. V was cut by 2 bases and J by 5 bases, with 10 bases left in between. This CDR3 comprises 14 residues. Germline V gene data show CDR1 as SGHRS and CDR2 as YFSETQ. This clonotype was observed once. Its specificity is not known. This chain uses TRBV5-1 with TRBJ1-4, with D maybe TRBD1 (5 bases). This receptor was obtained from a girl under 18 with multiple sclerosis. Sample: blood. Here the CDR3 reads CASSFWDGNEKLFF. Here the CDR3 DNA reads TGCGCCAGCAGCTTTTGGGACGGGAATGAAAAACTGTTTTTT. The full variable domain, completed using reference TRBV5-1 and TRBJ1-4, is KAGVTQTPRYLIKTRGQQVTLSCSPISGHRSVSWYQQTPGQGLQFLFEYFSETQRNKGNFPGRFSGRQFSNSRSEMNVSTLELGDSALYLCASSFWDGNEKLFFGSGTQLSVL.